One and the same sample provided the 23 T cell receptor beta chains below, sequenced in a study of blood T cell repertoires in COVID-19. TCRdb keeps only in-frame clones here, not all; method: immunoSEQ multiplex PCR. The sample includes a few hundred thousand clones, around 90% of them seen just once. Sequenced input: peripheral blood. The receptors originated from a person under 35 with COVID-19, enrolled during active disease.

The DNA of the CDR3 is TGTGCCAGCAGCTCCTCAGACAGGGACAATCAGCCCCAGCATTTT. Its protein product is CASSSSDRDNQPQHF. The chain joins TRBV7-9 to TRBJ1-5; 7 bases fit TRBD1. Unmatched junction bases numbered 6, after V lost 4 bases and J lost 3 bases. Per the germline V gene, CDR1 is SEHNR and CDR2 is FQNEAQ (reference sequence). The length of the CDR3 is 15 residues.

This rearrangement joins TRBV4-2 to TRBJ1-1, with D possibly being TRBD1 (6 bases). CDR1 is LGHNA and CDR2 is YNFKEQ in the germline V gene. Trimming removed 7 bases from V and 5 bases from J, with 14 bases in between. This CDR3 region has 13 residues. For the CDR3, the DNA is TGTGCCAGCATCCGGTCAGGGGAAACTGAAGCTTTCTTT. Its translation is CASIRSGETEAFF.

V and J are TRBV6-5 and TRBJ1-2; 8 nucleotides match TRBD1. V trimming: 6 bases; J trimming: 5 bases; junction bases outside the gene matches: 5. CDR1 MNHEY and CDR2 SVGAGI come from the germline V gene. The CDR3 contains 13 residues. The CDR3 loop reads CASSRDRQYGYTF. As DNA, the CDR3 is TGTGCCAGCAGCCGGGACAGGCAATATGGCTACACCTTC.

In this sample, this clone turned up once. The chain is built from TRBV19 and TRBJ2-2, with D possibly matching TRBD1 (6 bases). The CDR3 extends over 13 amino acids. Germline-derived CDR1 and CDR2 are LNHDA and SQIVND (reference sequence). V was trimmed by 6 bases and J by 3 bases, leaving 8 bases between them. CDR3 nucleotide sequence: TGTGCCAGTAGCCCAGGGGACACCGGGGAGCTGTTTTTT. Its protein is CASSPGDTGELFF.

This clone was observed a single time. CDR3: CASSFTGLSGELFF. CDR3 sequence (DNA): TGTGCCAGCAGTTTTACGGGATTGTCCGGGGAGCTGTTTTTT. The chain couples TRBV6-6 to TRBJ2-2, with D maybe TRBD2 (5 bases). Between the trimmed V and J ends, which lost 4 bases and 6 bases, there was a span of 12 bases. The CDR3 loop spans 14 amino acids. Germline CDR1 is MNHNY and CDR2 is SVGAGI (reference sequence).

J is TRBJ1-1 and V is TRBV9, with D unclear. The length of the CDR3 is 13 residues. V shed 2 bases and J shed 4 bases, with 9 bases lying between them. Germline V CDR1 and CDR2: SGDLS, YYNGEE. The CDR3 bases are TGTGCCAGCAGCGTTTCGGGGTTCACTGAAGCTTTCTTT. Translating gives CASSVSGFTEAFF.

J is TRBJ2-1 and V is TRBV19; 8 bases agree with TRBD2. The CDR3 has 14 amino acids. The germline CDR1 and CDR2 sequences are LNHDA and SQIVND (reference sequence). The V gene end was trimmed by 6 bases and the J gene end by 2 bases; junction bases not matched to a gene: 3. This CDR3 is CASRVSGTYNEQFF. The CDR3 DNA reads TGTGCCAGTAGGGTTAGCGGGACCTACAATGAGCAGTTCTTC.

The CDR3 spells CASSRPGTAGEQFF. The CDR3 DNA follows: TGTGCCAGCAGCAGACCCGGGACAGCAGGTGAGCAGTTCTTC. V and J are TRBV7-2 and TRBJ2-1; 7 bases match TRBD1. The CDR3 covers 14 residues. V dropped 5 bases and J dropped 9; count of bases not matched to a gene: 10. Germline V CDR1 and CDR2: SGHTA, FQGNSA.

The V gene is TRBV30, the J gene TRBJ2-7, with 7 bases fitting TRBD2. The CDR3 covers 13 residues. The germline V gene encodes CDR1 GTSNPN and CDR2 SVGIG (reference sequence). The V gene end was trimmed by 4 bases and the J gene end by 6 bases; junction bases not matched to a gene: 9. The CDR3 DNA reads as TGTGCCTGGACCGGGGGGTTAGAAGGCGAGCAGTACTTC. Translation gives CAWTGGLEGEQYF.

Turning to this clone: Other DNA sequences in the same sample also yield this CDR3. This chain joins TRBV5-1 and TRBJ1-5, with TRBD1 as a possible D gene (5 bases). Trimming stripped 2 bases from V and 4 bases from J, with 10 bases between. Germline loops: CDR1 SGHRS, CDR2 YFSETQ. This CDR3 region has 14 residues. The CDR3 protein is CASSLAGGNQPQHF. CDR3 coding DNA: TGCGCCAGCAGCTTAGCGGGGGGTAATCAGCCCCAGCATTTT.

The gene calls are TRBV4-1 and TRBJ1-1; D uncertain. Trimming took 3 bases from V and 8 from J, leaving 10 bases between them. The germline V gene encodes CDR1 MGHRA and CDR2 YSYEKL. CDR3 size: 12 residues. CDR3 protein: CASSHVEREAFF. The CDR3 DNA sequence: TGCGCCAGCAGCCATGTTGAGAGAGAAGCTTTCTTT.

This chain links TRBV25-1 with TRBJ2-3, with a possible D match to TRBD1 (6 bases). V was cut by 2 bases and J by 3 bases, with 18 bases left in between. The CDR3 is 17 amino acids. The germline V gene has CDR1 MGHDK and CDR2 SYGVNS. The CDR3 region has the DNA TGTGCCAGCAGTGAAGCTCCCCCGGGACAAAAAACAGATACGCAGTATTTT. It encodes CASSEAPPGQKTDTQYF. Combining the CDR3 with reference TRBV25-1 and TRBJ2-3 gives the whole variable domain EADIYQTPRYLVIGTGKKITLECSQTMGHDKMYWYQQDPGMELHLIHYSYGVNSTEKGDLSSESTVSRIRTEHFPLTLESARPSHTSQYLCASSEAPPGQKTDTQYFGPGTRLTVL.

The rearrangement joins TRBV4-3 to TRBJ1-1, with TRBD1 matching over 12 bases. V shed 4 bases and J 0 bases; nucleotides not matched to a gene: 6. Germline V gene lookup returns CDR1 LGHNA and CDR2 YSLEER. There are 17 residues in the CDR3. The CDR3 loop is CASSPAGTGGLNTEAFF. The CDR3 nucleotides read TGCGCCAGCAGCCCAGCTGGGACAGGGGGCCTGAACACTGAAGCTTTCTTT.

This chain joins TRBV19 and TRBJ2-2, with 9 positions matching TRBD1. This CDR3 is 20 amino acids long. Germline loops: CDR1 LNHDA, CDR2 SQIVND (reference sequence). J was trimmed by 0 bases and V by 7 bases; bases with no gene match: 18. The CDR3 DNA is TGTGCCAGTATCCTCAGGGGACAGGGAACATCCCGAACGAACACCGGGGAGCTGTTTTTT. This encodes CASILRGQGTSRTNTGELFF.

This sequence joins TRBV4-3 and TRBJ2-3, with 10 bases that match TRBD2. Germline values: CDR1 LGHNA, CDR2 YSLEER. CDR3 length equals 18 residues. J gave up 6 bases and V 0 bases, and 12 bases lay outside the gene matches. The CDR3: CASSQEPLAGVIADTQYF. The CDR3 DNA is TGCGCCAGCAGCCAAGAACCCCTAGCGGGAGTCATCGCTGATACGCAGTATTTT.

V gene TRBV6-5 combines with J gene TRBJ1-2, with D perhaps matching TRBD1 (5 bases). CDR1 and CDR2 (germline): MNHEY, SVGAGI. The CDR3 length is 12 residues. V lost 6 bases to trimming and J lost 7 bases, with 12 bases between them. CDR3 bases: TGTGCCAGCAGATTCGACAGTAGTGGCTACACCTTC. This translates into CASRFDSSGYTF.

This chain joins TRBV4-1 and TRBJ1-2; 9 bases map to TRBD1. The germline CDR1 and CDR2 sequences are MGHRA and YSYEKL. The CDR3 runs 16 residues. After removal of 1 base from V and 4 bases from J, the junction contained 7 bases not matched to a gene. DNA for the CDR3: TGCGCCAGCAGCCAAGGGGGGACAGGGACGGTCTATGGCTACACCTTC. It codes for CASSQGGTGTVYGYTF.

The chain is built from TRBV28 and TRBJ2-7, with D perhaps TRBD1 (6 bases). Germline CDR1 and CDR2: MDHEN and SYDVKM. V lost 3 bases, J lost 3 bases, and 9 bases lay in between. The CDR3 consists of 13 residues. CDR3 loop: CASSLGHSYEQYF. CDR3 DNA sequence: TGTGCCAGCAGTTTGGGACACAGCTACGAGCAGTACTTC. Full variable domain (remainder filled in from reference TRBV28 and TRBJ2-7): DVKVTQSSRYLVKRTGEKVFLECVQDMDHENMFWYRQDPGLGLRLIYFSYDVKMKEKGDIPEGYSVSREKKERFSLILESASTNQTSMYLCASSLGHSYEQYFGPGTRLTVT.

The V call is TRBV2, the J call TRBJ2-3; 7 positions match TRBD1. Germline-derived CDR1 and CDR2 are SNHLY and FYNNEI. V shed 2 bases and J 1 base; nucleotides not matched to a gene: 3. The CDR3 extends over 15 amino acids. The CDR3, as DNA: TGTGCCAGCAGTGAATGGCAGGGGGGCACAGATACGCAGTATTTT. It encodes CASSEWQGGTDTQYF. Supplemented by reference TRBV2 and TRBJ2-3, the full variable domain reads EPEVTQTPSHQVTQMGQEVILRCVPISNHLYFYWYRQILGQKVEFLVSFYNNEISEKSEIFDDQFSVERPDGSNFTLKIRSTKLEDSAMYFCASSEWQGGTDTQYFGPGTRLTVL.

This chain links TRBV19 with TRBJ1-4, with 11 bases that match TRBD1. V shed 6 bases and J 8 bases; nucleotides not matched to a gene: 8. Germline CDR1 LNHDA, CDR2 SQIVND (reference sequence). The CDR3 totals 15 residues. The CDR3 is CASSLTGTGGEKLFF. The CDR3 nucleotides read TGTGCCAGTAGCCTGACCGGGACAGGGGGGGAAAAACTGTTTTTT.

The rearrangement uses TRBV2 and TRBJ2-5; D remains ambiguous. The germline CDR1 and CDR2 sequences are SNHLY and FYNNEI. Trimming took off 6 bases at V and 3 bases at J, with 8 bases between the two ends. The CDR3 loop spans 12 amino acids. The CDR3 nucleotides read TGTGCCAGCAGGGAGCGTGAAGAGACCCAGTACTTC. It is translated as CASREREETQYF.

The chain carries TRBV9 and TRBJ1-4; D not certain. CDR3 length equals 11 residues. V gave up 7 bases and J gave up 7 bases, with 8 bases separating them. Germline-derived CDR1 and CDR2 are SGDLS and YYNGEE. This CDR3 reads CASANSEKLFF. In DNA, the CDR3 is TGTGCCAGCGCGAACAGTGAAAAACTGTTTTTT.

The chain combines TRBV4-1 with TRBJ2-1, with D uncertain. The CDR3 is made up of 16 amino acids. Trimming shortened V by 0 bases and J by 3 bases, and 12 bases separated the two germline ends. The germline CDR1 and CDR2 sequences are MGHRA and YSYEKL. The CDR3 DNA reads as TGCGCCAGCAGCCAAGAGAGGCAGTCGTACTACAATGAGCAGTTCTTC. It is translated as CASSQERQSYYNEQFF.